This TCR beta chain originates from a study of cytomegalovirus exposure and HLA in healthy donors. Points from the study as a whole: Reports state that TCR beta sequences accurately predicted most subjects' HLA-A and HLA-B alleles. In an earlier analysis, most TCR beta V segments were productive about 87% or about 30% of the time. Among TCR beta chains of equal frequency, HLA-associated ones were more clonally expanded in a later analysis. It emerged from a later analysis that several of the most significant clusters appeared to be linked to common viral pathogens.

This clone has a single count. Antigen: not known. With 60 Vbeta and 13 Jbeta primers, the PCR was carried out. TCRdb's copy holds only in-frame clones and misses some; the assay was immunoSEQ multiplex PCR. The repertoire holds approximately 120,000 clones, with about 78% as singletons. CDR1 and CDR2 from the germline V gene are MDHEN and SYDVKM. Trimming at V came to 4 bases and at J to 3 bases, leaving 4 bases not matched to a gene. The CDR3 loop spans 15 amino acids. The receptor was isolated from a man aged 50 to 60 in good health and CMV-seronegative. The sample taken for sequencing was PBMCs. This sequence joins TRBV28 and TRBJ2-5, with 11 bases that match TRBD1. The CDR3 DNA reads TGTGCCAGCAGTTGGACAGGGGGCGGCGAAGAGACCCAGTACTTC. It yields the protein CASSWTGGGEETQYF. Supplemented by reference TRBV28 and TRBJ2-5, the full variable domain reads DVKVTQSSRYLVKRTGEKVFLECVQDMDHENMFWYRQDPGLGLRLIYFSYDVKMKEKGDIPEGYSVSREKKERFSLILESASTNQTSMYLCASSWTGGGEETQYFGPGTRLLVL.